Following are 28 T cell receptor beta chains from one sample sequenced in a study of T cell repertoires in cytomegalovirus infection (dated by TCRdb to about 2019). These receptors have no identified antigens. Instrument used: Illumina HiSeq 1500. TCRdb handled the public reads itself, with Q25 trimming in fastp and clone calling in MiXCR, and kept productive beta chains. CDR3 protein duplicates are merged, each entry listing the most common genes and DNA. The sample data list some 70,000 distinct CDR3 sequences, and about 23% of these were observed just once. The ten largest clones represent approximately 79% of the sample. The sample comprised PBMCs, sequenced either directly or after in vitro stimulation (not recorded which). These receptors originate from a human donor in good health (CMV status not recorded). Some clones in this sample may be carry-over from other donors' samples.

Ten or more counts support this clonotype. V usage is TRBV7-9 and J usage is TRBJ1-3; TRBD1 matches at 9 bases. Looked up from germline, CDR1 is SEHNR and CDR2 is FQNEAQ (reference sequence). V was clipped by 3 bases and J by 4 bases; unmatched bases: 13. CDR3 size: 18 residues. CDR3 loop: CASSFFHGQGQGGNTIYF. The CDR3 DNA reads as TGTGCCAGCAGCTTTTTTCACGGACAGGGGCAGGGAGGAAACACCATATATTTT.

As concerns this clonotype: Germline and junction disagree at one end, which may indicate a read error. The genes are TRBV19 and TRBJ1-6; a possible D gene is TRBD1 (6 bases). Germline V CDR1 and CDR2: LNHDA, SQIVND (reference sequence). The CDR3 is 14 amino acids. CDR3: CAGSMGAGNSPLHF. The CDR3 DNA reads as TGTGCCGGTAGTATGGGGGCAGGGAACTCACCCCTCCACTTT.

In this sample, this clonotype turned up a few times. The chain is built from TRBV7-8 and TRBJ2-3; 8 bases map to TRBD1. The CDR3 has 15 amino acids. Per germline, CDR1 SGHVS and CDR2 FQNEAQ. With V trimmed by 5 bases and J by 3 bases, 7 bases remained unmatched. CDR3 sequence (DNA): TGTGCCAGCAGCGGGGCAGGGGGCTGGACAGATACGCAGTATTTT. The encoded protein is CASSGAGGWTDTQYF.

This chain joins TRBV19 and TRBJ2-3, with D unclear. The CDR3 is made up of 15 amino acids. V shed 3 bases and J shed 2 bases, with 12 bases lying between them. Germline CDR1 reads LNHDA; CDR2 reads SQIVND (reference sequence). For the CDR3, the DNA is TGTGCCAGTAGTATGAACGGCAGAACCACAGATACGCAGTATTTT. It codes for CASSMNGRTTDTQYF.

The chain employs TRBV6-2 or TRBV6-3 and TRBJ1-4; 7 bases line up with TRBD1. This CDR3 has 11 residues. J was trimmed by 8 bases and V by 10 bases; bases with no gene match: 4. Germline CDR1 and CDR2: MNHEY and SVGEGT. The CDR3 DNA reads as TGTGCCACTCAACAGGGGGAAAAACTGTTTTTT. Its protein product is CATQQGEKLFF.

The V gene is TRBV2, the J gene TRBJ2-5; D ambiguous. Trimming shortened V by 1 base and J by 7 bases, and 10 bases separated the two germline ends. Germline V gene data show CDR1 as SNHLY and CDR2 as FYNNEI. CDR3 length: 13 amino acids. The DNA for the CDR3 is TGTGCCAGCAGTGAAGGCAGAGAGAGGACCCAGTACTTC. Residues: CASSEGRERTQYF.

This clonotype was observed a handful of times. V and J are TRBV6-2 or TRBV6-3 and TRBJ1-1; D not certain. V was clipped by 0 bases and J by 0 bases, with 14 bases between them. The CDR3 length is 17 residues. From germline, CDR1 is MNHEY and CDR2 SVGEGT. DNA for the CDR3: TGTGCCAGCAGTTACTCAGTTTTGGGGTACATGAACACTGAAGCTTTCTTT. It specifies CASSYSVLGYMNTEAFF.

V and J are TRBV30 and TRBJ2-7; 10 bases fit TRBD2. V lost 2 bases, J lost 0 bases, and 4 bases stayed unmatched. The length of the CDR3 is 15 residues. Germline V gene data show CDR1 as GTSNPN and CDR2 as SVGIG (reference sequence). CDR3 sequence (DNA): TGTGCCTGGAGTTCCGGACTAGCGGCCTCCTACGAGCAGTACGTC. Translated, it gives CAWSSGLAASYEQYV.

The chain employs TRBV28 and TRBJ1-2; tentative D call: TRBD1 (6 bases). Trimming stripped 7 bases from V and 4 bases from J, with 10 bases between. This CDR3 comprises 12 residues. Germline lookup yields CDR1 MDHEN and CDR2 SYDVKM. CDR3 region: CASTDRLYGYTF. In nucleotides, the CDR3 is TGTGCCAGCACCGACAGGCTCTATGGCTACACCTTC.

This rearrangement joins TRBV29-1 to TRBJ2-1, with D possibly TRBD1 on 5 matching bases. The germline V gene encodes CDR1 SQVTM and CDR2 ANQGSEA. Trimming left V 7 bases short and J 1 base short, with 17 bases between. CDR3 length: 15 residues. CDR3 bases: TGCAGCGCCCGACGGCCAGGGTCTTCCTACAATGAGCAGTTCTTC. Translation: CSARRPGSSYNEQFF.

The V gene is TRBV4-3, the J gene TRBJ2-3; D unclear. V was shortened by 1 base and J by 4 bases, with 0 bases between the two germline ends. The CDR3 is made up of 11 amino acids. Germline V CDR1 and CDR2: LGHNA, YSLEER. The CDR3 DNA is TGCGCCAGCAGCCAAGCAGATACGCAGTATTTT. Translated, it gives CASSQADTQYF.

The chain is built from TRBV20-1 and TRBJ2-5; TRBD2 aligns across 10 bases. The V and J ends lost 6 bases and 1 base, in that order; junction bases with no gene match: 8. Germline loops: CDR1 DFQATT, CDR2 SNEGSKA (reference sequence). The CDR3 has 15 residues. The CDR3 sequence: CSAILAGVSQETQYF. The CDR3 DNA is TGCAGTGCGATTCTAGCGGGAGTTTCCCAAGAGACCCAGTACTTC.

This clonotype occurred a few times. The rearrangement links TRBV6-1 to TRBJ1-1; D is perhaps TRBD1 (5 bases). Trimming left V 5 bases short and J 1 base short, with 8 bases between. The CDR3 has 13 residues. In germline, CDR1 is MNHNS, CDR2 SASEGT. The CDR3 DNA sequence: TGTGCCAGCAGTCTCAGGGAGAACACTGAAGCTTTCTTT. It codes for CASSLRENTEAFF.

The J gene is TRBJ1-6, the V gene TRBV7-2; 10 bases line up with TRBD1. After removal of 5 bases from V and 9 bases from J, the junction contained 7 bases not matched to a gene. The CDR3 length is 15 residues. The germline V gene encodes CDR1 SGHTA and CDR2 FQGNSA. CDR3 loop: CASSRQTGGGSPLHF. CDR3 coding DNA: TGTGCCAGCAGCCGCCAGACAGGGGGCGGTTCACCCCTCCACTTT. Together with reference TRBV7-2 and TRBJ1-6, the CDR3 gives the full variable domain: GAGVSQSPSNKVTEKGKDVELRCDPISGHTALYWYRQSLGQGLEFLIYFQGNSAPDKSGLPSDRFSAERTGGSVSTLTIQRTQQEDSAVYLCASSRQTGGGSPLHFGNGTRLTVT.

This clonotype occurred a few times. The chain couples TRBV4-3 to TRBJ2-2; 9 bases are a match to TRBD2. J gave up 6 bases and V 0 bases, and 8 bases lay outside the gene matches. Per the germline V gene, CDR1 is LGHNA and CDR2 is YSLEER. The CDR3 covers 17 residues. The CDR3 loop is CASSQEMAGGPSGELFF. CDR3 DNA sequence: TGCGCCAGCAGCCAAGAGATGGCGGGAGGGCCTTCCGGGGAGCTGTTTTTT.

The chain uses TRBV7-9 and TRBJ1-5; 9 bases line up with TRBD1. Losses at the gene ends were 5 bases for V and 2 bases for J; bases not matched to a gene: 10. Germline V CDR1 and CDR2: SEHNR, FQNEAQ (reference sequence). The CDR3 totals 17 residues. As DNA, the CDR3 is TGTGCCAGCAGCCCTGACAGGGGGTTGGGAGGCAATCAGCCCCAGCATTTT. This translates into CASSPDRGLGGNQPQHF.

The J gene is TRBJ2-7, the V gene TRBV7-2; 7 nucleotides agree with TRBD2. This CDR3 contains 14 residues. CDR1 and CDR2 from the germline V gene are SGHTA and FQGNSA. J lost 4 bases, V lost 2 bases, and 5 bases had no gene match. DNA of the CDR3: TGTGCCAGCAGCTTACCTGGCGGGAGTTACGAGCAGTACGTC. This gives the protein CASSLPGGSYEQYV.

V and J are TRBV14 and TRBJ2-3, with TRBD2 identical over 8 bases. The CDR3 consists of 16 residues. V dropped 5 bases and J dropped 5; count of bases not matched to a gene: 12. Germline values: CDR1 SGHDN, CDR2 FVKESK. The CDR3 DNA sequence: TGTGCCAGCAGCGTTAGTTTGACTAGCGCGCGAGATACGCAGTATTTT. Its translation is CASSVSLTSARDTQYF.

The CDR3 region has the DNA TGTGCCAGCAGCCCCACCTTCCTGGGGCCGGACCGGGGTGGCTACACCTTC. It encodes CASSPTFLGPDRGGYTF. V usage is TRBV7-2 and J usage is TRBJ1-2, with D tentatively TRBD1 (5 bases). This CDR3 is built from 17 residues. In germline, CDR1 is SGHTA, CDR2 FQGNSA. V lost 5 bases and J 7 bases, leaving 26 bases between the germline ends.

This clonotype appeared many times. The V gene is TRBV7-2, the J gene TRBJ1-6; weak D call: TRBD1 (6 bases). The CDR3 consists of 15 residues. Trimming shortened V by 5 bases and J by 2 bases, and 10 bases separated the two germline ends. Germline CDR1 is SGHTA and CDR2 is FQGNSA. CDR3 in DNA: TGTGCCAGCAGCACCAGGGACACCTATAATTCACCCCTCCACTTT. It encodes CASSTRDTYNSPLHF.

This clonotype was observed a few times. V usage is TRBV6-5 and J usage is TRBJ2-5; tentatively, D is TRBD2 (7 bases). With 0 bases removed from V and 5 bases from J, the gap between germline ends came to 13 bases. Germline CDR1 and CDR2: MNHEY and SVGAGI. The CDR3 length is 15 residues. CDR3 coding DNA: TGTGCCAGCAGTTACTCGAAGGGGGGGCTGGAGACCCAGTACTTC. Amino acid sequence: CASSYSKGGLETQYF.

This clonotype showed up just a few times. The V and J genes are TRBV7-2 and TRBJ1-2; possible D gene TRBD1, 5 bases. The length of the CDR3 is 14 residues. V lost 1 base and J lost 5, with 11 bases in between. Per germline, CDR1 SGHTA and CDR2 FQGNSA. This chain's CDR3 is CASSLVGEWYGYTF. The CDR3 DNA sequence: TGTGCCAGCAGCTTAGTGGGGGAGTGGTATGGCTACACCTTC.

This chain uses TRBV6-1 with TRBJ1-1; 7 bases line up with TRBD1. The J segment lost 2 bases and the V segment lost 5 bases, leaving 17 bases of the junction unmatched. Germline V gene data show CDR1 as MNHNS and CDR2 as SASEGT. This CDR3 is built from 18 residues. DNA for the CDR3: TGTGCCAGCAGTTCCCCCGTCAGAGGGGGCCTTGGTAACACTGAAGCTTTCTTT. Protein: CASSSPVRGGLGNTEAFF.

In its sample, this clonotype was seen a few times. J is TRBJ2-1 and V is TRBV19, with D perhaps matching TRBD2 (7 bases). This CDR3 is 16 amino acids long. The V gene lost 1 base and the J gene lost 8 bases, with 18 bases spanning the gap. Germline values: CDR1 LNHDA, CDR2 SQIVND (reference sequence). CDR3 DNA: TGTGCCAGTAGTATAGGGAGGGGGGGGAGTAGCGATGAGCAGTTCTTC. This sequence encodes CASSIGRGGSSDEQFF.

This clonotype was detected a few times. The chain is built from TRBV7-9 and TRBJ1-1; no reliable D call. CDR1 is SEHNR, CDR2 FQNEAQ, per germline (reference sequence). Trimming shortened V by 1 base and J by 1 base, and 10 bases separated the two germline ends. The CDR3 spans 15 residues. The CDR3 spells CASSLVPTQNTEAFF. In nucleotides, the CDR3 is TGTGCCAGCAGCTTAGTCCCGACACAGAACACTGAAGCTTTCTTT.

This clonotype came up a few times. The chain couples TRBV12-3 or TRBV12-4 to TRBJ2-3; possibly TRBD1 or TRBD2 for D (6 bases each). Trimming pared 6 bases from V and 4 bases from J, leaving 11 bases between. This CDR3 is built from 13 residues. CDR3 bases: TGTGCCAGCAGGGGGGGCCGGGCAGATACGCAGTATTTT. This translates into CASRGGRADTQYF.

V and J are TRBV6-2 or TRBV6-3 and TRBJ2-1, with TRBD2 matching 12 bases. Trimming at V came to 6 bases and at J to 2 bases, leaving 14 bases not matched to a gene. This CDR3 contains 19 residues. Germline V gene data show CDR1 as MNHEY and CDR2 as SVGEGT. The CDR3 nucleotides read TGTGCCAGCAGATCCGCCCTCAACCGACTAGCGGGAGCCTACAATGAGCAGTTCTTC. This gives the protein CASRSALNRLAGAYNEQFF.

This chain connects TRBV20-1 to TRBJ2-1; D ambiguous. Per the germline V gene, CDR1 is DFQATT and CDR2 is SNEGSKA (reference sequence). This CDR3 is built from 11 residues. The V end was cut by 1 base, the J end by 5 bases, with 3 bases between. CDR3 nucleotides: TGCAGTGCTAGAGTAAACAATGAGCAGTTCTTC. Its protein is CSARVNNEQFF.